These T cell receptor beta chains were read from a single sample in a study of control samples from healthy donors and cancer patients. The table came from immunoSEQ multiplex PCR; TCRdb's copy has only in-frame clones and leaves some out. The data contain 400,000 to 450,000 clones, approximately 90% of them seen just once; the ten biggest clones take up around 6.5%. Sample: PBMCs. These TCRs come from a man aged 35-49 years with head and neck cancer. Both conserved end residues are trimmed from each CDR3. The order of the fields is CDR3 length, V gene, J gene, CDR3 protein.

cdr3_length: 9; v_call: TRBV20-1; j_call: TRBJ2-2; cdr3_aa: SAQETGELF
cdr3_length: 12; v_call: TRBV3-1/TRBV3-2; j_call: TRBJ1-2; cdr3_aa: ASSQPEPGVGYT
cdr3_length: 10; v_call: TRBV9; j_call: TRBJ2-7; cdr3_aa: ASSPGSYEQY
cdr3_length: 11; v_call: TRBV9; j_call: TRBJ1-1; cdr3_aa: ASSVSLNTEAF
cdr3_length: 11; v_call: TRBV10-3; j_call: TRBJ1-2; cdr3_aa: AISEFGGYGYT
cdr3_length: 8; v_call: TRBV2; j_call: TRBJ2-7; cdr3_aa: ALNGYEQY
cdr3_length: 11; v_call: TRBV12-3/TRBV12-4; j_call: TRBJ2-5; cdr3_aa: ASNGARQETQY
cdr3_length: 13; v_call: TRBV28; j_call: TRBJ2-7; cdr3_aa: ASSFERARRYEQY
cdr3_length: 13; v_call: TRBV7-9; j_call: TRBJ1-3; cdr3_aa: ASSLVSDSGNTIY
cdr3_length: 16; v_call: TRBV5-1; j_call: TRBJ2-7; cdr3_aa: ASSFDREARQKSYEQY
cdr3_length: 10; v_call: TRBV7-8; j_call: TRBJ1-1; cdr3_aa: ASSPDNTEAF
cdr3_length: 13; v_call: TRBV3-1/TRBV3-2; j_call: TRBJ2-7; cdr3_aa: ASSRRGPAPTEQY